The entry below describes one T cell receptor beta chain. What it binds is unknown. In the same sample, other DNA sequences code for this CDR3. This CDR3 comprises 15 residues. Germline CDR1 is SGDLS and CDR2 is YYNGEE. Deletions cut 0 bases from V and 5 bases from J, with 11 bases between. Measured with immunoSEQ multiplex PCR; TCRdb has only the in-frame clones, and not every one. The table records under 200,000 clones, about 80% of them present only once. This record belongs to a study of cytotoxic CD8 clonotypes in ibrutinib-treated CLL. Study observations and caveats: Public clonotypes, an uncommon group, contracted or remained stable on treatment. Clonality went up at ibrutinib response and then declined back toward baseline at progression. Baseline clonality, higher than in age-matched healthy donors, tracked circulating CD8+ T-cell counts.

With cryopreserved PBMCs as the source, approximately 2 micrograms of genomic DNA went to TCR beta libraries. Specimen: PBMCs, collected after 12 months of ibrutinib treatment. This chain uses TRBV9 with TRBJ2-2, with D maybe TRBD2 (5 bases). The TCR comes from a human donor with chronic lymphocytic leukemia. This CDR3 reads CASSVGGSLTGELFF. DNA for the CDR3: TGTGCCAGCAGCGTAGGAGGGTCCTTAACCGGGGAGCTGTTTTTT.